The clone carrying this TCR beta chain was counted between two and nine times. Its antigen remains unidentified. This specimen comes from a study of read filtering for tumor transcriptome and immune sequencing. For the study at large: RNA-seq yielded only about 75 to 1,300 TCR reads, IR-seq about 3.5 to 10.27 million. Study-level points and caveats: IR-seq captured clonotypes deeper and more reliably than RNA-seq. The sorted CD138-negative fraction was a mixed bone marrow immune population, not purified T cells.

The library was built from about 370 ng RNA with molecular barcoded adaptors for alpha/delta and beta/gamma chains. MiXCR was run by TCRdb on the reads, yielding one entry per CDR3 protein. This sample has some 140,000 distinct CDR3 sequences; about 13% occur once, and the top ten carry 8.4%. With 1 base removed from V and 5 bases from J, the gap between germline ends came to 9 bases. Germline CDR1 reads MGHRA; CDR2 reads YSYEKL. This CDR3 has 15 amino acids. At the time of active disease, bone marrow was collected from every patient. The sequenced sample was a population of CD138-negative cells sorted from bone marrow. This sequence was found in a donor over 35 with multiple myeloma. The V and J genes are TRBV4-1 and TRBJ2-6, with D possibly TRBD2 on 5 matching bases. The CDR3 loop is CASSQVSGRANVLTF. CDR3 DNA sequence: TGCGCCAGCAGCCAAGTTTCCGGGAGGGCCAACGTCCTGACTTTC.